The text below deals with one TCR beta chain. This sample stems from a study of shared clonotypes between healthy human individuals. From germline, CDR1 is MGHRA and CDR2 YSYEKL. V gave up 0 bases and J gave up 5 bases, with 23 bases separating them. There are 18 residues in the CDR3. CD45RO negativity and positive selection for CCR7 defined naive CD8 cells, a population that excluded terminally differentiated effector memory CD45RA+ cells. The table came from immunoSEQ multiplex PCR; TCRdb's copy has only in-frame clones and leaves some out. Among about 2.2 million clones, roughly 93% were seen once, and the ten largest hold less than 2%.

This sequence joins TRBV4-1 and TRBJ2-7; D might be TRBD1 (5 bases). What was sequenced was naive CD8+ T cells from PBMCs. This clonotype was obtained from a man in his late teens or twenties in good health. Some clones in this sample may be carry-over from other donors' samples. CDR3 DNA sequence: TGCGCCAGCAGCCAAGAAGGGGATGCAGAACCCAGAGCCCACGAGCAGTACTTC. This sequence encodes CASSQEGDAEPRAHEQYF.